These 14 T cell receptor beta chains came from one sample sequenced in a study of T cells in Graves' hyperthyroidism and ophthalmopathy. TCR beta CDR3 region amplification was performed from RNA transcripts. HTBI primers were employed in a first-round RT-PCR of the TCR CDR3. TCRdb itself ran the multiplex PCR reads through MiXCR, one entry per CDR3 protein. The sample carries roughly 380,000 distinct CDR3 sequences, 11% to 15% recorded once. The sample comprised blood. The receptors were gathered from a woman in her sixties or seventies with Graves' hyperthyroidism.

This clonotype came up a few times. This sequence joins TRBV20-1 and TRBJ1-4; TRBD1 is a possible D gene (5 bases). Deletions cut 4 bases from V and 4 bases from J, with 16 bases between. The length of the CDR3 is 15 residues. Per the germline V gene, CDR1 is DFQATT and CDR2 is SNEGSKA (reference sequence). DNA for the CDR3: TGCAGTGCTAAAATTATGGGGGAAATTAATGAAAAACTGTTTTTT. It is translated as CSAKIMGEINEKLFF.

This clonotype has ten or more counts. At one end, the junction sequence differs from germline, possibly due to a read error. The V gene is TRBV6-1, the J gene TRBJ2-7; 7 nucleotides align to TRBD1. Germline V gene data show CDR1 as MNHNS and CDR2 as SASEGT. The CDR3 extends over 15 amino acids. CDR3 sequence reads: CASSEGDSLSYEQYF. CDR3 sequence (DNA): TGTGCCAGCAGCGAAGGGGACAGCCTCTCCTACGAGCAGTACTTC.

This clonotype was found many times. This rearrangement joins TRBV13 to TRBJ1-1; TRBD1 is a possible D gene (5 bases). V was shortened by 5 bases and J by 5 bases, with 18 bases between the two germline ends. The germline CDR1 and CDR2 sequences are PRHDT and FYEKMQ (reference sequence). The CDR3 extends over 15 amino acids. The CDR3: CASSGPGIRGTEAFF. The CDR3 DNA reads as TGTGCCAGCAGCGGCCCGGGTATCCGGGGGACTGAAGCTTTCTTT.

Turning to this clonotype: This clone may be a read error of a much larger clone one base away. The chain uses TRBV7-8 and TRBJ1-3; no clear D. CDR1 SGHVS and CDR2 FQNEAQ come from the germline V gene. CDR3 length: 14 amino acids. The CDR3 nucleotides read TGTGCCAGCAGCTATACGGAGGATGGAAGCACCATATATTTT. Translated, it gives CASSYTEDGSTIYF.

This clonotype appeared many times. The J gene is TRBJ2-3, the V gene TRBV5-1; D remains unclear. This CDR3 is 14 amino acids long. V was trimmed by 4 bases and J by 3 bases, leaving 12 bases between them. CDR1 is SGHRS, CDR2 YFSETQ, per germline. CDR3 coding DNA: TGCGCCAGCAGCCCTTATCAGGTTACAGATACGCAGTATTTT. Amino acid sequence: CASSPYQVTDTQYF.

This clonotype was counted only a few times. This chain links TRBV6-1 with TRBJ2-7; 12 bases fit TRBD2. Germline V gene lookup returns CDR1 MNHNS and CDR2 SASEGT. The trim removed 4 bases at V and 3 bases at J, leaving 7 bases unmatched. This CDR3 has 16 amino acids. The chain's CDR3 is CASSARLAGEGYEQYF. The DNA for the CDR3 is TGTGCCAGCAGTGCTCGACTAGCGGGAGAGGGCTACGAGCAGTACTTC.

This clonotype was detected only a few times. The V call is TRBV10-3, the J call TRBJ2-1, with TRBD2 matching 7 bases. Germline V gene sequence: CDR1 ENHRY, CDR2 SYGVKD. This CDR3 has 12 amino acids. V dropped 10 bases and J dropped 8; count of bases not matched to a gene: 8. CDR3 sequence reads: CATGGGMDEQFF. CDR3 DNA: TGTGCCACTGGGGGGGGGATGGATGAGCAGTTCTTC.

For this clonotype: A much larger clonotype is one base distant, so this may be a read error. This rearrangement joins TRBV18 to TRBJ2-3, with D possibly being TRBD1 (6 bases). Germline V lookup: CDR1 KGHSH, CDR2 LQKENI. The CDR3 runs 14 residues. V lost 3 bases and J lost 8, with 15 bases in between. The CDR3, as DNA: TGTGCCAGCTCACCCCGGAACGGGACAAGTACGCAGTATTTT. As protein: CASSPRNGTSTQYF.

This clonotype has at least ten counts. DNA for the CDR3: TGTGCCAGCAGAGATACTAGCGGGAGGAGCAATGAGCAGTTCTTC. It encodes CASRDTSGRSNEQFF. The chain uses TRBV12-3 or TRBV12-4 and TRBJ2-1; TRBD2 matches 12 bases. J was trimmed by 6 bases and V by 6 bases; bases with no gene match: 6. The CDR3 spans 15 residues.

This clonotype was observed at least ten times. The chain employs TRBV7-9 and TRBJ2-2; 9 bases fit TRBD1. Germline trimming cut 5 bases from V and 2 bases from J; bases unmatched to any gene: 6. Germline-derived CDR1 and CDR2 are SEHNR and FQNEAQ (reference sequence). The CDR3 length is 16 residues. CDR3 loop: CASSQTGQGNTGELFF. The DNA for the CDR3 is TGTGCCAGCAGCCAGACGGGACAGGGTAACACCGGGGAGCTGTTTTTT.

This clonotype was seen many times. The gene calls are TRBV12-3 or TRBV12-4 and TRBJ1-1, with D hard to call. This CDR3 comprises 14 residues. V lost 1 base and J 2 bases, leaving 8 bases between the germline ends. CDR3 loop: CASSLVGSNTEAFF. The DNA for the CDR3 is TGTGCCAGCAGTTTAGTCGGCAGCAACACTGAAGCTTTCTTT.

This clonotype was seen ten or more times. V usage is TRBV6-1 and J usage is TRBJ1-1; D is unresolved. The CDR3 runs to 15 residues. Trimming took 5 bases from V and 3 from J, leaving 16 bases between them. The germline CDR1 and CDR2 sequences are MNHNS and SASEGT. Here the CDR3 DNA reads TGTGCCAGCAGTTACTTCTGGGCCCCGGACACTGAAGCTTTCTTT. It translates to CASSYFWAPDTEAFF.

This clonotype was seen at least ten times. This chain uses TRBV28 with TRBJ1-6, with unresolved D. The CDR3 totals 18 residues. Germline V CDR1 and CDR2: MDHEN, SYDVKM. V lost 6 bases, J lost 0 bases, and 18 bases lay in between. The CDR3 bases are TGTGCCAGCAGCACCAGTTCCACAGCCAACTCCTATAATTCACCCCTCCACTTT. This encodes CASSTSSTANSYNSPLHF.

The V call is TRBV5-1, the J call TRBJ1-2; 8 nucleotides agree with TRBD1. J gave up 4 bases and V 0 bases, and 8 bases lay outside the gene matches. The CDR3 length is 16 residues. Looked up from germline, CDR1 is SGHRS and CDR2 is YFSETQ. As DNA, the CDR3 is TGCGCCAGCAGCTTGGTCCCCGGGGGACAGGCCTATGGCTACACCTTC. Residues: CASSLVPGGQAYGYTF.